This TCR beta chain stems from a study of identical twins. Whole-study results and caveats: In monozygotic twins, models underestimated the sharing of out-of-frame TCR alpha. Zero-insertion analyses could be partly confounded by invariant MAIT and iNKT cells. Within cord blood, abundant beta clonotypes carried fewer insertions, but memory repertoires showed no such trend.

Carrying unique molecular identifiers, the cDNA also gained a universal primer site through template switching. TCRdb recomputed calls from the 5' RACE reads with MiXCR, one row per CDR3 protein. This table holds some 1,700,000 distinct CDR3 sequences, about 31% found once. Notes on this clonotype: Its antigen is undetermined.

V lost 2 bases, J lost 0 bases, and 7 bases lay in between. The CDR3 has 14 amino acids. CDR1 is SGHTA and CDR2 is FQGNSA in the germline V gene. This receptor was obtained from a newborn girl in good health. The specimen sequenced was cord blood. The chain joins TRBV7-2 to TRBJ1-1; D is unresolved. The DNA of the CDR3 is TGTGCCAGCAGCTTACCCCCAGTGAACACTGAAGCTTTCTTT. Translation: CASSLPPVNTEAFF.